One and the same sample provided the 5 T cell receptor beta chains below, sequenced in a study of T cells expressing NK-cell markers. After re-calling the 5' RACE reads, TCRdb lists one entry per CDR3 protein, DNA absent. The sample totals some 450,000 distinct CDR3 sequences; its top ten clones hold approximately 7%. The sequenced sample was blood T cells: a sorted CD56 or NKG2C T cell subset, CD4+ or CD8+ T cells, or bulk PBMC T cells (not recorded which). Receptors originate from a woman between 18 and 70 years old in good health.

This chain connects TRBV29-1 to TRBJ1-2. The CDR3 contains 15 residues. The germline V gene has CDR1 SQVTM and CDR2 ANQGSEA. CDR3 protein: CSVTPAEGIGYGYTF.

The rearrangement links TRBV12-3 or TRBV12-4 to TRBJ1-1; the TRBD1 assignment by TCRdb is unverifiable without DNA. There are 15 residues in the CDR3. This chain's CDR3 is CASSAAGPTNTEAFF.

This chain joins TRBV7-8 and TRBJ2-2. CDR1 is SGHVS, CDR2 FQNEAQ, per germline. The CDR3 spans 14 residues. CDR3: CASSSDDYTGELFF.

This rearrangement joins TRBV6-5 to TRBJ1-3. The CDR3 consists of 14 residues. The V gene's germline CDR1 is MNHEY and CDR2 SVGAGI. CDR3 loop: CASSYSNTGNTIYF.

This chain links TRBV7-2 with TRBJ1-2; TCRdb lists TRBD1, though no DNA is available to test this call. This CDR3 has 12 residues. The germline V gene has CDR1 SGHTA and CDR2 FQGNSA. The CDR3: CASSSGLNGYTF.